This note documents a single TCR beta chain sequence. Its specificity is unknown. A J-beta primer mix and a sample-barcoded 5' primer were used in a second PCR of about 7 to 11 cycles. TCRdb itself ran the 5' RACE reads through MiXCR, one entry per CDR3 protein. Among roughly 2 million distinct CDR3 sequences, 40% to 55% were seen once, and the ten largest hold roughly 2%. The data stem from a study of blood T cells in healthy people across ages. Study-wide results and caveats: Across the age range, TCR beta diversity per million T cells fell in a roughly linear way.

The CDR3 length is 15 residues. V lost 6 bases, J lost 7 bases, and 23 bases lay in between. The V gene's germline CDR1 is DFQATT and CDR2 SNEGSKA (reference sequence). This rearrangement joins TRBV20-1 to TRBJ2-3; D remains unclear. The sample comprised blood. This TCR came from a woman in her forties in good health. CDR3 nucleotides: TGCAGTGCAAAGACCGGAAGCGCCCGTGGTAATACGCAGTATTTT. It specifies CSAKTGSARGNTQYF.